This T cell receptor beta chain was sequenced in a study of OX40 agonist ivuxolimab in advanced cancers. This clone was counted only a few times. Repertoires were generated with immunoSEQ multiplex PCR, while TCRdb's copy carries only in-frame clones and drops some. The sample shows around 68,000 clones, approximately 86% of them seen only once. Per germline, CDR1 SGHVS and CDR2 FQNEAQ. The CDR3 totals 13 residues. The V gene lost 5 bases and the J gene lost 4 bases, with 9 bases spanning the gap. The sample here was CD4+ or CD8+ T cells sorted from blood, taken in a trial of the OX40 agonist ivuxolimab. The TCR sequence derives from an adult with an advanced solid tumor such as melanoma, head and neck, liver or kidney cancer. The chain couples TRBV7-8 to TRBJ1-3; no clear D gene. The CDR3 nucleotides read TGTGCCAGCAGCCCAACCCGGGGAAACACCATATATTTT. Its translation: CASSPTRGNTIYF.